The present TCR beta chain was sequenced within a study of blood T cells in healthy people across ages. Study background: Using template switching, researchers captured about one barcoded beta molecule for each two T cells. Study-level results: Older age went with lower TCR beta diversity per million T cells, in a roughly linear way. It was held that the diversity estimates obtained from one million T cells were underestimates.

Turning to this clonotype: Antigen specificity is unknown.

A second PCR of about 6 to 12 cycles used a sample-barcoded 5' primer and a J-beta primer mix. Each CDR3 protein is one row after TCRdb ran MiXCR on the 5' RACE reads. This table has 590,000 or so distinct CDR3 sequences, around 31% appearing once. V was shortened by 2 bases and J by 4 bases, with 15 bases between the two germline ends. This CDR3 has 15 amino acids. CDR1 is WSHSY, CDR2 SAAADI, per germline. The rearrangement joins TRBV10-2 to TRBJ2-7; D remains ambiguous. Material: blood. The receptor was isolated from a woman aged 80 or over in good health. CDR3 loop: CASSEGLKETYEQYF. The CDR3 region has the DNA TGCGCCAGCAGTGAGGGCCTCAAGGAAACGTACGAGCAGTACTTC.